This T cell receptor (beta chain) was found in a study of control samples from healthy donors and cancer patients. CDR1 and CDR2 from the germline V gene are LGHDT and YNNKEL (reference sequence). Trimming stripped 6 bases from V and 0 bases from J, with 6 bases between. There are 13 residues in the CDR3. The protocol was immunoSEQ multiplex PCR, while the TCRdb copy is restricted to in-frame clones and leaves out a portion. Of roughly 220,000 clones listed, just under 95% were seen once; the top ten hold less than 1.6%. The sample comprised blood. This rearrangement joins TRBV3-1 (or the pseudogene TRBV3-2) to TRBJ2-4, with unresolved D. The sequence was obtained from a man over 45 in good health. DNA of the CDR3: TGTGCCAGCAGTTTGTTAGCCAAAAACATTCAGTACTTC. Protein sequence: CASSLLAKNIQYF.